A single T cell receptor beta chain is shown here with its context. This entry belongs to a study of blood T cell repertoires in COVID-19. Study context: The United States, Italy and Spain supplied acute and convalescent COVID-19 samples.

The V gene end was trimmed by 4 bases and the J gene end by 5 bases; junction bases not matched to a gene: 5. Germline loops: CDR1 SGHRS, CDR2 YFSETQ. CDR3 length equals 16 residues. In the original analysis: From reference gene primer amplification, estimates of nucleated cell counts were derived. Assay: immunoSEQ multiplex PCR; the TCRdb copy retains only in-frame clones and omits some. V and J calls and clone size are copied from that table; D and trimming were computed from the DNA. The sample consists of about 670,000 clones, just under 90% of them appearing once. The V gene is TRBV5-1, the J gene TRBJ2-2, with 13 bases lining up with TRBD2. The sample consisted of peripheral blood. The sequence derives from a woman aged 18 to 35 with acute or convalescent COVID-19. CDR3 sequence reads: CASSTSGGAGTGELFF. CDR3 nucleotides: TGCGCCAGCAGCACTAGCGGGGGGGCCGGTACCGGGGAGCTGTTTTTT.